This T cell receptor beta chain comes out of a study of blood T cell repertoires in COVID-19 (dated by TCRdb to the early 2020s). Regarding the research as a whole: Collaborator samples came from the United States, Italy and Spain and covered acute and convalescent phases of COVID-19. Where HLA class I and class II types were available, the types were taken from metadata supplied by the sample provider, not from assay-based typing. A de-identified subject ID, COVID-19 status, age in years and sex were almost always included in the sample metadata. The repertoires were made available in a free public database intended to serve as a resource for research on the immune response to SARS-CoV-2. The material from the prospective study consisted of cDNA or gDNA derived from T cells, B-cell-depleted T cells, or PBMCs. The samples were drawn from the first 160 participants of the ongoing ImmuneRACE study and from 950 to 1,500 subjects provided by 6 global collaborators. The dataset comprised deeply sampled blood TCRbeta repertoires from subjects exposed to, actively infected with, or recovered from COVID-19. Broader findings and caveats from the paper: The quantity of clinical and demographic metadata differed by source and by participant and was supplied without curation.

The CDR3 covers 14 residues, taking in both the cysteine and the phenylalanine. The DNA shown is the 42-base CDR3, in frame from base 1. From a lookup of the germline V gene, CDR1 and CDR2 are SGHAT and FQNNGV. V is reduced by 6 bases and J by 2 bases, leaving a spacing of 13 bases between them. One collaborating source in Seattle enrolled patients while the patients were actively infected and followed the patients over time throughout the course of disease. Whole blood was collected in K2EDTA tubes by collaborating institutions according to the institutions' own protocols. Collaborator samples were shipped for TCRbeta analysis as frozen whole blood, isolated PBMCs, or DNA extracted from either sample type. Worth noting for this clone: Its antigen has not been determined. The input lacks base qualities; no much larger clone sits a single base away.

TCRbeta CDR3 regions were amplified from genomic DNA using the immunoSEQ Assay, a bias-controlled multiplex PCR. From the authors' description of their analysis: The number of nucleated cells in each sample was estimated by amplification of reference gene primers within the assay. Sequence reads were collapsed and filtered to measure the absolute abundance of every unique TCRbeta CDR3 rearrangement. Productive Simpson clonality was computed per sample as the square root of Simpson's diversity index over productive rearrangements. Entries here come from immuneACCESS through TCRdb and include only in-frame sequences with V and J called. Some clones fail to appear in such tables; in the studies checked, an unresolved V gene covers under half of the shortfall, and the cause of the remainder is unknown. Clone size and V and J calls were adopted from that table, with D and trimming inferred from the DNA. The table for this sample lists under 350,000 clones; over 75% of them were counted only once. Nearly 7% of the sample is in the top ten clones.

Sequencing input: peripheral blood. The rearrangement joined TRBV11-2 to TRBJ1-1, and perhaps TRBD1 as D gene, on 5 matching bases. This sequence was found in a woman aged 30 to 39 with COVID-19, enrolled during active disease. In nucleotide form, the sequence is TGTGCCAGCAGTCCCCGACAGACCAACACTGAAGCTTTCTTT. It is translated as CASSPRQTNTEAFF.